These 25 T cell receptor beta chains were all obtained from the same sample, sequenced in a study of technical replicates of blood from several donors. Clones were sequenced by immunoSEQ multiplex PCR, and TCRdb holds only the in-frame ones, with some missing. The sample yields approximately 73,000 clones, over 80% seen once. The sequenced sample was T cells isolated from PBMCs. These receptors came from a human donor in good health.

V gene TRBV18 combines with J gene TRBJ2-4, with D unclear. The V and J ends lost 2 bases and 12 bases respectively, with 17 bases between them. This CDR3 is 14 amino acids long. Germline V CDR1 and CDR2: KGHSH, LQKENI. The CDR3 DNA reads as TGTGCCAGCTCACCAGAAAACGCTGACACGAATCAGTACTTC. This encodes CASSPENADTNQYF.

The rearrangement uses TRBV9 and TRBJ1-1; a possible D gene is TRBD1 (6 bases). The CDR3 contains 17 residues. The germline V and J ends were trimmed by 3 bases and 1 base, with 19 bases remaining between them. Germline assignment: CDR1 SGDLS and CDR2 YYNGEE. CDR3 coding DNA: TGTGCCAGCAGCGCTGAGGACAGTTTTAACCCGAACACTGAAGCTTTCTTT. It codes for CASSAEDSFNPNTEAFF.

The chain uses TRBV7-9 and TRBJ2-2; 12 nucleotides match TRBD2. Germline V CDR1 and CDR2: SEHNR, FQNEAQ (reference sequence). The CDR3 runs to 14 residues. V shed 6 bases, J shed 8 bases, and the junction held 4 bases outside the gene matches. CDR3 bases: TGTGCCAGCAGTTGGACTAGCGGGACTGGGGAGCTGTTTTTT. This encodes CASSWTSGTGELFF.

This clone is a singleton in its sample. This sequence joins TRBV30 and TRBJ1-3, with D unclear. Per germline, CDR1 GTSNPN and CDR2 SVGIG (reference sequence). The CDR3 is 14 amino acids. V lost 3 bases, J lost 2 bases, and 11 bases lay in between. The CDR3 loop is CAWRTTGTGNTIYF. CDR3 in DNA: TGTGCCTGGAGGACTACGGGCACTGGAAACACCATATATTTT.

The chain uses TRBV9 and TRBJ2-2; 7 positions match TRBD1. V trimming: 3 bases; J trimming: 6 bases; junction bases outside the gene matches: 5. Germline CDR1 SGDLS, CDR2 YYNGEE. The CDR3 length is 14 residues. CDR3 region: CASSADRRAGELFF. CDR3 nucleotides: TGTGCCAGCAGCGCGGACAGGAGAGCCGGGGAGCTGTTTTTT.

This clone was counted once. The chain uses TRBV27 and TRBJ2-7, with 8 bases aligning to TRBD1. Trimming removed 2 bases from V and 6 bases from J; junction bases left unmatched: 6. Germline values: CDR1 MNHEY, CDR2 SMNVEV (reference sequence). This CDR3 region has 14 residues. The CDR3 reads CASSLGQGISEQYF. CDR3 coding DNA: TGTGCCAGCAGTTTAGGACAGGGAATCAGCGAGCAGTACTTC.

The V call is TRBV6-6, the J call TRBJ1-4, with D possibly being TRBD1 (6 bases). Trimming took off 6 bases at V and 7 bases at J, with 15 bases between the two ends. The CDR3 runs 14 residues. Germline assignment: CDR1 MNHNY and CDR2 SVGAGI (reference sequence). CDR3 residues: CASSFQGLGEKLFF. The DNA of the CDR3 is TGTGCCAGCAGCTTCCAGGGGCTCGGTGAAAAACTGTTTTTT.

The chain carries TRBV4-3 and TRBJ2-2; 10 nucleotides align to TRBD2. Looked up from germline, CDR1 is LGHNA and CDR2 is YSLEER. The V gene end was trimmed by 1 base and the J gene end by 6 bases; junction bases not matched to a gene: 11. CDR3 size: 18 residues. The CDR3 spells CASSQGQGAGGPPGELFF. The CDR3, as DNA: TGCGCCAGCAGCCAAGGGCAAGGAGCGGGAGGGCCTCCCGGGGAGCTGTTTTTT.

V and J are TRBV13 and TRBJ2-2; D is ambiguous. Germline V gene data show CDR1 as PRHDT and CDR2 as FYEKMQ (reference sequence). CDR3 length equals 12 residues. V was shortened by 3 bases and J by 5 bases, with 4 bases between the two germline ends. CDR3 residues: CASSLYTGELFF. CDR3 in DNA: TGTGCCAGCAGCTTGTATACCGGGGAGCTGTTTTTT.

The rearrangement uses TRBV7-3 and TRBJ2-5; 7 bases match TRBD1. With V trimmed by 2 bases and J by 7 bases, 4 bases remained unmatched. Germline CDR1 and CDR2: SGHTA and FQGTGA. This CDR3 is 13 amino acids long. The CDR3 coding sequence is TGTGCCAGCAGCTTAGACAGGGAAGGGACCCAGTACTTC. Translation gives CASSLDREGTQYF.

Only one count was recorded for this clone. The V call is TRBV2, the J call TRBJ2-1; no firm D call. CDR1 and CDR2 (germline): SNHLY, FYNNEI. The V gene lost 10 bases and the J gene lost 0 bases, with 13 bases spanning the gap. The CDR3 contains 14 residues. The DNA of the CDR3 is TGTGCCACCAGAGGAGTCCCCTCCTACAATGAGCAGTTCTTC. Its protein product is CATRGVPSYNEQFF. Complete variable domain (other parts from reference TRBV2 and TRBJ2-1): EPEVTQTPSHQVTQMGQEVILRCVPISNHLYFYWYRQILGQKVEFLVSFYNNEISEKSEIFDDQFSVERPDGSNFTLKIRSTKLEDSAMYFCATRGVPSYNEQFFGPGTRLTVL.

The chain couples TRBV7-9 to TRBJ1-2; 7 bases map to TRBD1. CDR1 is SEHNR, CDR2 FQNEAQ, per germline (reference sequence). The CDR3 contains 14 residues. With 5 bases clipped from V and 7 bases from J, the junction kept 10 bases outside the gene matches. The CDR3 DNA is TGTGCCAGCAGCCTGGGGGACAGTTCGGGTGGCTACACCTTC. Translation: CASSLGDSSGGYTF.

The genes are TRBV4-2 and TRBJ1-1, with D maybe TRBD1 (6 bases). Trimming stripped 0 bases from V and 3 bases from J, with 8 bases between. Per germline, CDR1 LGHNA and CDR2 YNFKEQ. CDR3 length: 14 amino acids. The CDR3 is CASSQDYRDTEAFF. In nucleotides, the CDR3 is TGTGCCAGCAGCCAAGATTACAGGGACACTGAAGCTTTCTTT.

J is TRBJ2-5 and V is TRBV19; a weak D match, TRBD1 (6 bases). This CDR3 spans 16 amino acids. Trimming took off 5 bases at V and 4 bases at J, with 20 bases between the two ends. Germline CDR1 is LNHDA and CDR2 is SQIVND (reference sequence). The CDR3 loop is CASSFSETGLGETQYF. DNA for the CDR3: TGTGCCAGTAGTTTTTCTGAAACAGGGTTGGGAGAGACCCAGTACTTC.

Only one count was recorded for this clone. The genes are TRBV10-3 and TRBJ1-5, with a tentative D call TRBD1 (5 bases). Germline CDR1 and CDR2: ENHRY and SYGVKD. V shed 2 bases and J shed 0 bases, with 8 bases lying between them. This CDR3 is 15 amino acids long. CDR3 loop: CAISEAGDSNQPQHF. As DNA, the CDR3 is TGTGCCATCAGTGAGGCGGGGGATAGCAATCAGCCCCAGCATTTT.

The V and J genes are TRBV19 and TRBJ2-7, with 8 bases matching TRBD1. This CDR3 is built from 12 residues. The V segment lost 4 bases and the J segment 4 bases; nucleotides outside the gene matches: 0. Per the germline V gene, CDR1 is LNHDA and CDR2 is SQIVND (reference sequence). The CDR3 DNA sequence: TGTGCCAGTAGTAGGACAGGGTACGAGCAGTACTTC. Its translation is CASSRTGYEQYF.

The chain is built from TRBV6-8 and TRBJ1-5; D is uncertain. The V gene's germline CDR1 is MNHGY and CDR2 SAAAGT. This CDR3 is built from 13 residues. V was pared by 2 bases and J by 4 bases, with 6 bases between. The CDR3 DNA reads as TGTGCCAGCAGTTACAACAGAAATCAGCCCCAGCATTTT. Translated: CASSYNRNQPQHF.

The chain couples TRBV7-8 to TRBJ2-5; TRBD1 matches at 8 bases. J was trimmed by 4 bases and V by 4 bases; bases with no gene match: 8. This CDR3 contains 15 residues. Germline CDR1 is SGHVS and CDR2 is FQNEAQ. This CDR3 is CASSYRDRWSETQYF. For the CDR3, the DNA is TGTGCCAGCAGCTACCGGGACAGGTGGTCAGAGACCCAGTACTTC. The variable domain in full, completed from reference TRBV7-8 and TRBJ2-5, reads GAGVSQSPRYKVAKRGQDVALRCDPISGHVSLFWYQQALGQGPEFLTYFQNEAQLDKSGLPSDRFFAERPEGSVSTLKIQRTQQEDSAVYLCASSYRDRWSETQYFGPGTRLLVL.

The chain employs TRBV13 and TRBJ2-7, with TRBD1 as a possible D gene (6 bases). The CDR3 extends over 17 amino acids. The germline CDR1 and CDR2 sequences are PRHDT and FYEKMQ (reference sequence). V was pared by 5 bases and J by 0 bases, with 20 bases between. DNA for the CDR3: TGTGCCAGCAGCCCCACCGGAGCAGGGGCGAGCTCCTACGAGCAGTACTTC. Translation gives CASSPTGAGASSYEQYF.

The J gene is TRBJ1-1, the V gene TRBV5-8, with D uncertain. The CDR3 covers 14 residues. The germline V gene has CDR1 SGHTS and CDR2 YDEGEE. The ends were cut back, 5 bases at V and 4 bases at J, with 15 bases in the middle. CDR3 loop: CASSLTLRGTEAFF. CDR3 coding DNA: TGTGCCAGCAGTCTAACCCTCCGAGGCACTGAAGCTTTCTTT.

The rearrangement links TRBV18 to TRBJ2-3, with TRBD2 identical over 7 bases. V shed 0 bases, J shed 4 bases, and the junction held 10 bases outside the gene matches. This CDR3 comprises 17 residues. The germline V gene has CDR1 KGHSH and CDR2 LQKENI. In DNA form, the CDR3 reads TGTGCCAGCTCACCACCGAATGGCGGGAGTGCGGCAGATACGCAGTATTTT. This codes for CASSPPNGGSAADTQYF. Filled out from reference TRBV18 and TRBJ2-3, the complete variable domain reads NAGVMQNPRHLVRRRGQEARLRCSPMKGHSHVYWYRQLPEEGLKFMVYLQKENIIDESGMPKERFSAEFPKEGPSILRIQQVVRGDSAAYFCASSPPNGGSAADTQYFGPGTRLTVL.

The rearrangement uses TRBV6-5 and TRBJ2-2; a possible D gene is TRBD1 (6 bases). The CDR3 sequence is 14 residues long. V lost 6 bases, J lost 1 base, and 9 bases lay in between. CDR1 and CDR2 from the germline V gene are MNHEY and SVGAGI. The CDR3 DNA reads TGTGCCAGCAGAAAGACAGGGAACACCGGGGAGCTGTTTTTT. Its translation is CASRKTGNTGELFF.

This chain uses TRBV11-2 with TRBJ2-7; 10 bases agree with TRBD1. This CDR3 has 13 residues. CDR1 and CDR2 from the germline V gene are SGHAT and FQNNGV. V dropped 4 bases and J dropped 4; count of bases not matched to a gene: 1. The CDR3 sequence is CASSWDRGYEQYF. In DNA form, the CDR3 reads TGTGCCAGCAGCTGGGACAGGGGTTACGAGCAGTACTTC. Filled out from reference TRBV11-2 and TRBJ2-7, the complete variable domain reads EAGVAQSPRYKIIEKRQSVAFWCNPISGHATLYWYQQILGQGPKLLIQFQNNGVVDDSQLPKDRFSAERLKGVDSTLKIQPAKLEDSAVYLCASSWDRGYEQYFGPGTRLTVT.

The chain has TRBV7-3 and TRBJ1-1; a weak D match, TRBD1 (6 bases). CDR1 SGHTA and CDR2 FQGTGA come from the germline V gene. CDR3 length: 13 amino acids. The germline V and J ends were trimmed by 6 bases and 6 bases, with 14 bases remaining between them. Written as DNA, the CDR3 is TGTGCCAGCAGTAGCACAGGGATAGCTGAAGCTTTCTTT. This translates into CASSSTGIAEAFF.

This chain connects TRBV7-9 to TRBJ2-1, with 10 nucleotides matching TRBD2. The germline V gene encodes CDR1 SEHNR and CDR2 FQNEAQ (reference sequence). The CDR3 has 15 residues. The V segment lost 5 bases and the J segment 7 bases; nucleotides outside the gene matches: 8. CDR3 coding DNA: TGTGCCAGCAGCGAGGTGGTAGCGGGAGGAAATGAGCAGTTCTTC. Its translation is CASSEVVAGGNEQFF.